Described below is a single T cell receptor (beta chain) sequence and its context. The antigen remains undetermined. This specimen belongs to a study of cytomegalovirus exposure and HLA in healthy donors. Notes on the study in general: In a later analysis, V- and J-gene trimming of beta chains associated with a DCLRE1C missense variant, replicated independently.

PCR was performed using 60 Vbeta and 13 Jbeta primers. Original data processing: Some 11 million of the approximately 80 million unique TCR beta chains counted in a later analysis were shared. Produced via immunoSEQ multiplex PCR; TCRdb's table is partial and in-frame only. V and J calls and clone size are as listed in that table; D and trimming were resolved from the DNA. In the table there are about 160,000 clones, roughly 83% of which are singletons. The CDR3 consists of 18 residues. The chain joins TRBV12-2 to TRBJ1-6. TRBV12-2 is given as a pseudogene. Material for sequencing was PBMCs. The clonotype originates from a man aged 25-45 years in good health and CMV-seronegative. In DNA form, the CDR3 reads TGTGCAAGTCGCTTAGAGGGGGGGTACAGGGCTTATAATTCACCCCTCCACTTT. Residues: CASRLEGGYRAYNSPLHF.